What follows are 3 T cell receptor beta chains derived from one specimen sequenced in a study of blood T cell repertoires in COVID-19. Clones were sequenced by immunoSEQ multiplex PCR, and TCRdb holds only the in-frame ones, with some missing. The table records 93,000 or so clones, roughly 90% of them present only once. The specimen was peripheral blood. The receptors were sampled from a human donor in a cohort sampled during active COVID-19.

The gene calls are TRBV20-1 and TRBJ1-2; D remains ambiguous. CDR3 length: 11 residues. The germline CDR1 and CDR2 sequences are DFQATT and SNEGSKA (reference sequence). The V end lost 3 bases, the J end lost 8 bases, and 10 bases lay between the germline ends. The CDR3 coding sequence is TGCAGTGCTAGTAGCCCGGGAGGCTACACCTTC. The encoded protein is CSASSPGGYTF.

The gene calls are TRBV29-1 and TRBJ2-7; 7 nucleotides line up with TRBD1. With 7 bases clipped from V and 3 bases from J, the junction kept 15 bases outside the gene matches. The CDR3 has 15 residues. The germline V gene has CDR1 SQVTM and CDR2 ANQGSEA. In nucleotides, the CDR3 is TGCAGCGCTATCTACCGGGACAGCTTAGTCTACGAGCAGTACTTC. Translation: CSAIYRDSLVYEQYF.

For the CDR3, the DNA is TGTGCCAGCAGTTACTTTGAGGGTGCGGATCAGCCCCAGCATTTT. Protein sequence: CASSYFEGADQPQHF. The V gene is TRBV6-2 or TRBV6-3, the J gene TRBJ1-5; D uncertain. This CDR3 has 15 amino acids. Germline assignment: CDR1 MNHEY and CDR2 SVGEGT. Trimming took 1 base from V and 5 from J, leaving 12 bases between them.